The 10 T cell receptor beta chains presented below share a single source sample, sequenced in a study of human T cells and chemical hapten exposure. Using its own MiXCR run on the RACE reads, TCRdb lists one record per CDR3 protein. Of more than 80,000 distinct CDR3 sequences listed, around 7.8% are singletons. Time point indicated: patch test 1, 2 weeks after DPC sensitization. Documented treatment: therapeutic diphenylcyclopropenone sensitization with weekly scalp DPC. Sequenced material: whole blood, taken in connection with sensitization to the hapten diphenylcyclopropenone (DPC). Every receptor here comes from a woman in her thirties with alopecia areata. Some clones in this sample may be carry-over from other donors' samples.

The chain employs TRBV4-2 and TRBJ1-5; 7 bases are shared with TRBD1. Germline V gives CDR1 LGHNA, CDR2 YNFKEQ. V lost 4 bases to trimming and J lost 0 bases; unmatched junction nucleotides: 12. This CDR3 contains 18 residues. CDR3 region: CASSPLRTGVDSNQPQHF. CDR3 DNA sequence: TGTGCCAGCAGCCCGCTGCGGACAGGAGTAGATAGCAATCAGCCCCAGCATTTT.

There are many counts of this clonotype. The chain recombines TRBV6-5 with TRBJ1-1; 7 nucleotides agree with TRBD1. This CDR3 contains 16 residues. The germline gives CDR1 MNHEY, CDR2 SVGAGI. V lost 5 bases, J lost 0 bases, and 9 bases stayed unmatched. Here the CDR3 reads CASSHDRVRLNTEAFF. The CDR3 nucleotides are TGTGCCAGCAGTCACGACAGGGTACGCTTGAACACTGAAGCTTTCTTT.

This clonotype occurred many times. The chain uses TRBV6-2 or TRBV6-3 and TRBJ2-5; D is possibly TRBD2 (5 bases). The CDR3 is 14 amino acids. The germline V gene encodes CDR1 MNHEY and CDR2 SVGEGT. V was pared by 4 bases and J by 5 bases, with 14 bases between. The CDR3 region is CASSSWTQAETQYF. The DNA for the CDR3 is TGTGCCAGCAGTTCGTGGACTCAAGCGGAGACCCAGTACTTC.

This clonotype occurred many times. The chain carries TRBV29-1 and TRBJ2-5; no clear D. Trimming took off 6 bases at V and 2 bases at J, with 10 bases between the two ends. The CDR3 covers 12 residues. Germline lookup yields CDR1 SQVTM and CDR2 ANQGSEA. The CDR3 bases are TGCAGCGTGGCTCAGCTACAAGAGACCCAGTACTTC. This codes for CSVAQLQETQYF.

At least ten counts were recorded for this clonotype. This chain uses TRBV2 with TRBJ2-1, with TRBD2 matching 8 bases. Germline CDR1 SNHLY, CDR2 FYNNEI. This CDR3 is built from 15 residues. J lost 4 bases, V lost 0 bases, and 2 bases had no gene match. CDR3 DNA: TGTGCCAGCAGTGAAGCTAGCGGGGTGTACAATGAGCAGTTCTTC. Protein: CASSEASGVYNEQFF.

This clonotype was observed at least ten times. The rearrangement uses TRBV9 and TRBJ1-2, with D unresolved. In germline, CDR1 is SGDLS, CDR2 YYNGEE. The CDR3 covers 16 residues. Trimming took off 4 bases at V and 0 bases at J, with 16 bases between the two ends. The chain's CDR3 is CASSPPEKMTNYGYTF. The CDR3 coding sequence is TGTGCCAGCAGCCCCCCCGAGAAAATGACTAACTATGGCTACACCTTC.

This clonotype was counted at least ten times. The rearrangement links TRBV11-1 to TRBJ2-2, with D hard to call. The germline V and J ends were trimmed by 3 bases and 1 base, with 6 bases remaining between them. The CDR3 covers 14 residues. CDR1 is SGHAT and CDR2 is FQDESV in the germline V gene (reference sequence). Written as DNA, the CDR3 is TGTGCCAGCAGCTTGAATCTGAACACCGGGGAGCTGTTTTTT. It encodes CASSLNLNTGELFF.

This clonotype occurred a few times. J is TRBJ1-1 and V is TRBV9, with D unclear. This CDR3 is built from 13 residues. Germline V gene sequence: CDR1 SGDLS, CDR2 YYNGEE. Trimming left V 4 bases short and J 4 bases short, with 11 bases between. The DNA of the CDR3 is TGTGCCAGCAGCCTCCTTATTAGCACTGAAGCTTTCTTT. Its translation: CASSLLISTEAFF. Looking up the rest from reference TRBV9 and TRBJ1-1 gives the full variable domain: DSGVTQTPKHLITATGQRVTLRCSPRSGDLSVYWYQQSLDQGLQFLIQYYNGEERAKGNILERFSAQQFPDLHSELNLSSLELGDSALYFCASSLLISTEAFFGQGTRLTVV.

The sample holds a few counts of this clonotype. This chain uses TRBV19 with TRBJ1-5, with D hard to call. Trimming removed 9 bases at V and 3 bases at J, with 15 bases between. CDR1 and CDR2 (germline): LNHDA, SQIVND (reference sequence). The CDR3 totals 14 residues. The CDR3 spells CASTSPATNQPQHF. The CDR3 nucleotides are TGTGCCAGCACTTCGCCAGCGACCAATCAGCCCCAGCATTTT.

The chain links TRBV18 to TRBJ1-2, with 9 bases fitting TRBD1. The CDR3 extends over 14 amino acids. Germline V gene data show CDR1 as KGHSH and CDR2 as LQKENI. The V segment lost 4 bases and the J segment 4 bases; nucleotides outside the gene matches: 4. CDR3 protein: CASSRGQGSYGYTF. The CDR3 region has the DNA TGTGCCAGCTCACGGGGACAGGGCTCCTATGGCTACACCTTC.